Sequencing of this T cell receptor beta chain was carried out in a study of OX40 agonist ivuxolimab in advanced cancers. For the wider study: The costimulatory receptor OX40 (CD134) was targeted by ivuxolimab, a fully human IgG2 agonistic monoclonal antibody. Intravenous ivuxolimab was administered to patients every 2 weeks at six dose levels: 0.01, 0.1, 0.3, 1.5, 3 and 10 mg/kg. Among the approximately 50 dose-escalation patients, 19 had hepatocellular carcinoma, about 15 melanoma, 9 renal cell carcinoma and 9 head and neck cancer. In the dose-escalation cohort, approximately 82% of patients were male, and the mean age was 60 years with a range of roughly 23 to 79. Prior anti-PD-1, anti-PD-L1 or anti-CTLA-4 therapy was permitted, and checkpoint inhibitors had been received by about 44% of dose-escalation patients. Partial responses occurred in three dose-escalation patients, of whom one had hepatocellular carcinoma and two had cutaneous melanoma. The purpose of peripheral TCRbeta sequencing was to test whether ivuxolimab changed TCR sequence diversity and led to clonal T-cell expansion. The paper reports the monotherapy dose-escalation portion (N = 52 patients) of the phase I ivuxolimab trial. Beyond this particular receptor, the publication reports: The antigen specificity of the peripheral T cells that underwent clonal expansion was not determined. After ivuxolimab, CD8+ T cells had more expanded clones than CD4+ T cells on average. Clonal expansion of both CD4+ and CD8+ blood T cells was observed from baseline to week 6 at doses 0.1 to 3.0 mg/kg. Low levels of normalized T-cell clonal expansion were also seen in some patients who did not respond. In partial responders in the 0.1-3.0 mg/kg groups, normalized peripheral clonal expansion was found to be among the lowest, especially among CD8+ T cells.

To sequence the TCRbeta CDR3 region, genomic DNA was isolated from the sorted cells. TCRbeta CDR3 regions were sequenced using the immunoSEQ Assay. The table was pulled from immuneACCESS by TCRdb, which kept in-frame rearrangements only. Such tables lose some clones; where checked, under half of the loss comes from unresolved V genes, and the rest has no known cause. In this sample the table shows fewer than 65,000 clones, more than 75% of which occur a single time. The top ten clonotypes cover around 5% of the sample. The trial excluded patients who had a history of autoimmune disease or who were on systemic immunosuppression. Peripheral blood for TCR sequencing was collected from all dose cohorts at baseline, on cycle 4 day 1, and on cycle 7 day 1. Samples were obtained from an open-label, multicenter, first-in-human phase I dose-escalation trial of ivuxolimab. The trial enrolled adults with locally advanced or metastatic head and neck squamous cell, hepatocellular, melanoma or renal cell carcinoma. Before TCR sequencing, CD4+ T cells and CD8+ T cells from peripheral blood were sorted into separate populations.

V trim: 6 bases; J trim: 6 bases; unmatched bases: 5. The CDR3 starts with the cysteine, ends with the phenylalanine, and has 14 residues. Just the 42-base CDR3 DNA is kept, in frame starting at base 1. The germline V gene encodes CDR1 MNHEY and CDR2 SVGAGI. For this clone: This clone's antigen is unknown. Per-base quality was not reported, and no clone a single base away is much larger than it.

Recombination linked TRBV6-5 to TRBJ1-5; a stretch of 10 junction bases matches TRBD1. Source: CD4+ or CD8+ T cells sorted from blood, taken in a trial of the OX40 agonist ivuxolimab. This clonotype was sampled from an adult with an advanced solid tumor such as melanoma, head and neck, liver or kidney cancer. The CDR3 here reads CASRRQGAAQPQHF. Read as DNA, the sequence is TGTGCCAGCAGAAGACAGGGGGCCGCTCAGCCCCAGCATTTT.